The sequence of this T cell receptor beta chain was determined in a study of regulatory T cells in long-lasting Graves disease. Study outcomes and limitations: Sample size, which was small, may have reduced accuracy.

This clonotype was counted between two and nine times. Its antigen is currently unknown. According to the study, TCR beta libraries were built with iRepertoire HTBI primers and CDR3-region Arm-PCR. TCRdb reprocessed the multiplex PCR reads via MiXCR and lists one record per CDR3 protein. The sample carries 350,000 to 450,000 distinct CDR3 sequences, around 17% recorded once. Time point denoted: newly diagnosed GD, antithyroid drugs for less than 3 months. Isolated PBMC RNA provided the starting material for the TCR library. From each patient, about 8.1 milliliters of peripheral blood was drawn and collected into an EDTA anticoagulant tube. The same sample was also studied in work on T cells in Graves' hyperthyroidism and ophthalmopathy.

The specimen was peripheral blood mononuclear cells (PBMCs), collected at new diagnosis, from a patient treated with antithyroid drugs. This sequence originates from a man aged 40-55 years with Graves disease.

CDR3 in amino acids: CASSPRTGFFSDTQYF. CDR3 nucleotides: TGTGCCAGCAGCCCAAGGACAGGGTTTTTTTCAGATACGCAGTATTTT. The chain has TRBV7-3 and TRBJ2-3, with 8 bases identical to TRBD1. This CDR3 has 16 amino acids. Per germline, CDR1 SGHTA and CDR2 FQGTGA. The V gene end was trimmed by 5 bases and the J gene end by 4 bases; junction bases not matched to a gene: 11.